The 4 T cell receptor beta chains presented below share a single source sample, sequenced in a study of breast tumors, draining lymph nodes, adjacent tissues. Axillary draining lymph nodes of breast cancer patients supplied the node samples. From the multiplex PCR reads, TCRdb called clonotypes with MiXCR, one entry per CDR3 protein. The sample shows about 140,000 distinct CDR3 sequences, approximately 30% of them seen only once. The material sequenced was axillary lymph node tissue. These receptors were obtained from a female donor with breast cancer. Some clones in this sample may be carry-over from other donors' samples.

In this sample, this clonotype turned up many times. J is TRBJ1-5 and V is TRBV6-5; tentative D call: TRBD1 (5 bases). Germline V lookup: CDR1 MNHEY, CDR2 SVGAGI. The CDR3 contains 15 residues. The V gene lost 4 bases and the J gene lost 1 base, with 11 bases spanning the gap. For the CDR3, the DNA is TGTGCCAGCAGTTCTAAGGGGAGGAGCAATCAGCCCCAGCATTTT. Its translation: CASSSKGRSNQPQHF.

Regarding this clonotype: A much larger clone differs from this one at a single base, so this may be a read error. The chain employs TRBV5-1 and TRBJ1-2; D possibly corresponds to TRBD1 (6 bases). The V end was cut by 2 bases, the J end by 7 bases, with 12 bases between. CDR1 and CDR2 from the germline V gene are SGHRS and YFSETQ. CDR3 length: 13 amino acids. CDR3 sequence: CASSFKGDCGYTF. The CDR3 nucleotides are TGCGCCAGCAGCTTCAAGGGGGACTGTGGCTACACCTTC.

This clonotype appeared many times. The chain combines TRBV7-8 with TRBJ1-4; 7 bases match TRBD1. V lost 3 bases and J lost 6; bases outside the gene matches: 7. Germline assignment: CDR1 SGHVS and CDR2 FQNEAQ. This CDR3 is 15 amino acids long. The CDR3 is CASSFSDRRHEKLFF. The CDR3 DNA sequence: TGTGCCAGCAGCTTTTCGGACAGGCGACATGAAAAACTGTTTTTT.

This clonotype occurred many times. This chain joins TRBV6-5 and TRBJ1-4; the D is unclear. CDR1 is MNHEY, CDR2 SVGAGI, per germline. CDR3 length equals 14 residues. Between the trimmed V and J ends, which lost 0 bases and 7 bases, there was a span of 9 bases. In DNA, the CDR3 is TGTGCCAGCAGTTACTCGGGTGAGGGTGAAAAACTGTTTTTT. It encodes CASSYSGEGEKLFF.